These 4 T cell receptor beta chains came from one sample sequenced in a study of T cells in Graves' hyperthyroidism and ophthalmopathy. Researchers amplified the TCR beta CDR3 regions from RNA transcripts. When the TCR CDR3 underwent first-round RT-PCR, the HTBI primer set was used. MiXCR was run by TCRdb on the multiplex PCR reads, yielding one entry per CDR3 protein. This table has a few hundred thousand distinct CDR3 sequences, about a fifth appearing once. The sequenced sample consisted of blood. All receptors come from a young woman with Graves' hyperthyroidism.

This clonotype has ten or more counts. The V gene is TRBV15, the J gene TRBJ1-5, with a tentative D call TRBD1 (6 bases). Germline V gene lookup returns CDR1 LNHNV and CDR2 YYDKDF (reference sequence). This CDR3 spans 16 amino acids. The germline V and J ends were trimmed by 6 bases and 8 bases, with 23 bases remaining between them. CDR3 bases: TGTGCCACCAGTTATTTCCGGGCCCGTCCAGGGGAGCCCCAGCATTTT. Its protein product is CATSYFRARPGEPQHF. The full variable domain, in which reference TRBV15 and TRBJ1-5 provide the parts outside the CDR3, is DAMVIQNPRYQVTQFGKPVTLSCSQTLNHNVMYWYQQKSSQAPKLLFHYYDKDFNNEADTPDNFQSRRPNTSFCFLDIRSPGLGDTAMYLCATSYFRARPGEPQHFGDGTRLSIL.

Concerning this clonotype: This clone may be a read error of a much larger clone one base away. This sequence joins TRBV12-3 or TRBV12-4 and TRBJ2-5; D call uncertain. This CDR3 region has 12 residues. The CDR3 is CASSAGEETRYF. The DNA for the CDR3 is TGTGCCAGCAGCGCTGGAGAAGAGACCCGGTACTTC.

At least ten counts were recorded for this clonotype. The chain has TRBV7-9 and TRBJ1-1, with D hard to call. This CDR3 contains 15 residues. V lost 0 bases and J lost 7, with 15 bases in between. Germline CDR1 SEHNR, CDR2 FQNEAQ (reference sequence). The DNA of the CDR3 is TGTGCCAGCAGCTTAGCAAGGGAGGGTCCCTTTGAAGCTTTCTTT. Translating it yields CASSLAREGPFEAFF.

Note on this clonotype: Because the CDR3 is missing its conserved closing phenylalanine or tryptophan, this is likely a read error. The V and J genes are TRBV6-1 and TRBJ1-5; D is uncertain. V was shortened by 3 bases and J by 0 bases, with 15 bases between the two germline ends. This CDR3 spans 17 amino acids. The germline V gene encodes CDR1 MNHNS and CDR2 SASEGT. The CDR3 loop reads CASSEEITFYSNQPQHL. DNA of the CDR3: TGTGCCAGCAGTGAGGAAATTACTTTTTATAGCAATCAGCCCCAGCATTTG.